This T cell receptor beta chain was documented in a study of breast tumors, draining lymph nodes, adjacent tissues. Samples came from axillary lymph nodes draining the breast cancer. V was cut by 0 bases and J by 3 bases, with 12 bases left in between. Germline assignment: CDR1 SGHRS and CDR2 YFSETQ. The length of the CDR3 is 15 residues. TCRdb re-analysed the multiplex PCR reads in MiXCR, keeping a single row per CDR3 protein. Of 200,000 or so distinct CDR3 sequences listed, roughly 31% are singletons. The gene calls are TRBV5-1 and TRBJ1-2; D might be TRBD1 (5 bases). Sequencing was done on a sample of axillary lymph node tissue. The sequence was collected from a female donor with breast cancer. Some clones in this sample may be carry-over from other donors' samples. CDR3 nucleotides: TGCGCCAGCAGCTTGGGGGACGAGCAGTACTATGGCTACACCTTC. This translates into CASSLGDEQYYGYTF.